The source of this T cell receptor beta chain is a study of regulatory T cells in long-lasting Graves disease. Trimming took 3 bases from V and 8 from J, leaving 4 bases between them. CDR3 size: 10 residues. The germline V gene has CDR1 MDHEN and CDR2 SYDVKM. Relying on iRepertoire HTBI primers and Arm-PCR of CDR3 regions, the team built TCR beta libraries. TCRdb independently ran MiXCR on the multiplex PCR reads; one entry per CDR3 protein. This table holds over 450,000 distinct CDR3 sequences, roughly 21% found once. General observations from the study: It was possible that the small sample size reduced accuracy.

This clonotype was seen only a few times. As yet, its antigen is unknown. Time point specified: persistent/refractory GD, antithyroid drugs over 5 years with positive TRAb. RNA isolated from PBMCs was used to make the TCR library. This receptor was obtained from a female donor with Graves disease. V gene TRBV28 combines with J gene TRBJ1-2; D unresolved. Sequences were derived from peripheral blood mononuclear cells (PBMCs), sampled when the disease was refractory, from a patient treated with antithyroid drugs. The DNA of the CDR3 is TGTGCCAGCAGTTTCGGCGGCTACACCTTC. Translating gives CASSFGGYTF.